This T cell receptor (beta chain) is from a study of molecular identifiers for immune sequencing clone quantification. When naive CD8 T cells were sorted, they were gated as CD8+CD4-CCR7+CD45RA+. Previously described methods and listed TCR primers produced bulk TCR libraries. TCRdb called the PCR reads again in MiXCR, with one record for every CDR3 protein. In the table there are nearly 650,000 distinct CDR3 sequences, 25% of which are singletons. The CDR3 covers 17 residues. Trimming at V came to 0 bases and at J to 3 bases, leaving 11 bases not matched to a gene. CDR1 is MNHEY, CDR2 SMNVEV, per germline (reference sequence).

The specimen sequenced was naive CD8+ T cells from blood, with Jurkat cell RNA spiked in. Subset: FACS-sorted CD8+CD4-CCR7+CD45RA+ naive T cells. This TCR was recovered from a human donor in good health. Some libraries in this study had Jurkat cell RNA spiked in. J is TRBJ2-7 and V is TRBV27; 7 bases are a match to TRBD2. The CDR3 loop is CASSLSGGEANYYEQYF. DNA of the CDR3: TGTGCCAGCAGTTTATCTGGGGGGGAAGCGAACTACTACGAGCAGTACTTC.